A single sample is the source of the 3 T cell receptor beta chains below, sequenced in a study of tumor and adjacent non-tumor tissue in lung cancer. The template was RNA from unsorted bulk tissue. Three rounds of nested PCR, following a modified ARM-PCR protocol, produced the TCRbeta library. MiXCR, run by TCRdb on the multiplex PCR reads, gives a single entry per CDR3 protein. The table lists approximately 110,000 distinct CDR3 sequences, around 75% of them singletons. Sequenced sample: lung tumor tissue. The receptors stem from a woman aged 60-75 years with non-small cell lung cancer.

This chain connects TRBV6-5 to TRBJ1-1; D might be TRBD1 (5 bases). Trimming cost V 2 bases and J 4 bases, with 17 bases left between them. The CDR3 runs 16 residues. CDR1 is MNHEY and CDR2 is SVGAGI in the germline V gene. The CDR3 DNA reads TGTGCCAGCAGTTACGGTACAGGCAGACTTGGCACTGAAGCTTTCTTT. It codes for CASSYGTGRLGTEAFF.

This chain links TRBV6-2 or TRBV6-3 with TRBJ1-6; no clear D gene. Germline V gene lookup returns CDR1 MNHEY and CDR2 SVGEGT. The CDR3 has 16 amino acids. With 6 bases removed from V and 11 bases from J, the gap between germline ends came to 23 bases. CDR3 sequence: CASSPNLLGTRAPLHF. The CDR3 DNA sequence: TGTGCCAGCAGCCCAAACCTCCTCGGAACTCGTGCACCCCTCCACTTT.

This chain links TRBV5-1 with TRBJ1-1, with TRBD1 identical over 8 bases. J lost 1 base, V lost 4 bases, and 9 bases had no gene match. Per germline, CDR1 SGHRS and CDR2 YFSETQ. The CDR3 length is 16 residues. The CDR3 coding sequence is TGCGCCAGCAGCCCAGGACAGGGACAAAGGAACACTGAAGCTTTCTTT. Its translation is CASSPGQGQRNTEAFF.